Listed here are 28 T cell receptor beta chains from one sample, sequenced in a study of control samples from healthy donors and cancer patients. Produced via immunoSEQ multiplex PCR; TCRdb's table is partial and in-frame only. The sample lists roughly 130,000 clones, under 95% occurring once. The specimen was blood. The receptors were sampled from a man aged 18 to 29 in good health.

V is TRBV5-1 and J is TRBJ2-7; D is possibly TRBD2 (5 bases). Looked up from germline, CDR1 is SGHRS and CDR2 is YFSETQ. V lost 2 bases to trimming and J lost 2 bases, with 14 bases between them. The CDR3 extends over 15 amino acids. The CDR3, as DNA: TGCGCCAGCAGCTTCGAGTCGACGGGAACCTACGAGCAGTACTTC. Protein product: CASSFESTGTYEQYF.

The V gene is TRBV5-1, the J gene TRBJ1-1; no firm D call. CDR1 and CDR2 from the germline V gene are SGHRS and YFSETQ. V lost 0 bases and J lost 1, with 7 bases in between. This CDR3 is 14 amino acids long. CDR3 residues: CASSLDAENTEAFF. CDR3 sequence (DNA): TGCGCCAGCAGCTTGGATGCAGAGAACACTGAAGCTTTCTTT.

The rearrangement uses TRBV27 and TRBJ2-5; maybe TRBD1 (6 bases). V was clipped by 2 bases and J by 5 bases, with 15 bases between them. This CDR3 comprises 15 residues. The V gene's germline CDR1 is MNHEY and CDR2 SMNVEV (reference sequence). CDR3 sequence reads: CASSLTRGYWETQYF. CDR3 coding DNA: TGTGCCAGCAGTTTAACCAGGGGATACTGGGAGACCCAGTACTTC.

The rearrangement links TRBV9 to TRBJ2-3; TRBD2 agrees at 7 bases. Germline V gene sequence: CDR1 SGDLS, CDR2 YYNGEE. The junction had 4 bases not matched to a gene; V was cut back by 1 base and J by 2 bases. The CDR3 contains 15 residues. In DNA, the CDR3 is TGTGCCAGCAGCGTACTAGCGGAGTCCACAGATACGCAGTATTTT. Amino acid sequence: CASSVLAESTDTQYF.

For the CDR3, the DNA is TGTGCCAGCAGCTTAACCGGGGGCAGCACAGATACGCAGTATTTT. It is translated as CASSLTGGSTDTQYF. This chain uses TRBV7-3 with TRBJ2-3; D is perhaps TRBD1 or TRBD2 (6 bases each). The V end lost 0 bases, the J end lost 0 bases, and 7 bases lay between the germline ends. CDR1 is SGHTA and CDR2 is FQGTGA in the germline V gene. The CDR3 is 15 amino acids.

The chain recombines TRBV2 with TRBJ1-1; tentative D call: TRBD1 (5 bases). CDR1 is SNHLY, CDR2 FYNNEI, per germline. The V and J ends lost 1 base and 5 bases respectively, with 8 bases between them. This CDR3 is built from 13 residues. The CDR3 sequence is CASSEVWGTEAFF. The CDR3 nucleotides read TGTGCCAGCAGTGAAGTGTGGGGGACTGAAGCTTTCTTT.

V and J are TRBV28 and TRBJ1-2, with D tentatively TRBD1 (6 bases). Germline V gives CDR1 MDHEN, CDR2 SYDVKM. V was shortened by 5 bases and J by 10 bases, with 14 bases between the two germline ends. The CDR3 runs to 12 residues. CDR3 nucleotide sequence: TGTGCCAGCAGTAACCTACAGGGTATCTACACCTTC. Its translation: CASSNLQGIYTF.

CDR3 sequence (DNA): TGTGCCAGCAGTTGGCAGGTCACAGATACGCAGTATTTT. Translation gives CASSWQVTDTQYF. The chain couples TRBV2 to TRBJ2-3; D not resolved. V was pared by 5 bases and J by 2 bases, with 8 bases between. There are 13 residues in the CDR3. Germline V gives CDR1 SNHLY, CDR2 FYNNEI.

This chain joins TRBV12-3 or TRBV12-4 and TRBJ1-2; the D is unclear. The CDR3 has 13 residues. Trimming removed 3 bases at V and 6 bases at J, with 11 bases between. In nucleotides, the CDR3 is TGTGCCAGCAGTTTCAGCGGGATCAATGGCTACACCTTC. Its protein product is CASSFSGINGYTF.

The chain employs TRBV19 and TRBJ2-2; D ambiguous. CDR3 length equals 13 residues. Trimming pared 7 bases from V and 5 bases from J, leaving 11 bases between. The germline CDR1 and CDR2 sequences are LNHDA and SQIVND (reference sequence). CDR3 loop: CASNDRATGELFF. The CDR3 bases are TGTGCCAGTAATGACCGGGCGACCGGGGAGCTGTTTTTT. The variable domain in full, completed from reference TRBV19 and TRBJ2-2, reads DGGITQSPKYLFRKEGQNVTLSCEQNLNHDAMYWYRQDPGQGLRLIYYSQIVNDFQKGDIAEGYSVSREKKESFPLTVTSAQKNPTAFYLCASNDRATGELFFGEGSRLTVL.

The V gene is TRBV30, the J gene TRBJ2-3; TRBD1 matches 10 bases. J lost 7 bases, V lost 2 bases, and 9 bases had no gene match. The CDR3 sequence is 15 residues long. The germline gives CDR1 GTSNPN, CDR2 SVGIG (reference sequence). CDR3 in amino acids: CAWSTGTGAVNTQYF. The CDR3 DNA sequence: TGTGCCTGGAGTACCGGGACAGGGGCCGTAAATACGCAGTATTTT.

The V call is TRBV21-1, the J call TRBJ2-7; TRBD2 reflects the table's D call only, with no check against the DNA. TRBV21-1 is reported as a pseudogene. The CDR3 runs to 12 residues. The CDR3 region is CASTQEQYEQYF. For the CDR3, the DNA is TGTGCCAGCACCCAAGAGCAATACGAGCAGTACTTC.

This clone was picked up a small number of times. This rearrangement joins TRBV25-1 to TRBJ1-6, with a possible D match to TRBD1 (6 bases). This CDR3 is built from 14 residues. Germline assignment: CDR1 MGHDK and CDR2 SYGVNS. Deletions cut 6 bases from V and 6 bases from J, with 12 bases between. This CDR3 is CASRWGAGNSPLHF. Here the CDR3 DNA reads TGTGCCAGCAGATGGGGGGCAGGTAATTCACCCCTCCACTTT. Based on the CDR3 plus reference TRBV25-1 and TRBJ1-6, the full variable domain is EADIYQTPRYLVIGTGKKITLECSQTMGHDKMYWYQQDPGMELHLIHYSYGVNSTEKGDLSSESTVSRIRTEHFPLTLESARPSHTSQYLCASRWGAGNSPLHFGNGTRLTVT.

The chain uses TRBV11-3 and TRBJ2-1, with 10 positions matching TRBD1. V shed 3 bases and J 8 bases; nucleotides not matched to a gene: 7. Germline V CDR1 and CDR2: SGHNT, YENEEA. The CDR3 extends over 15 amino acids. In DNA form, the CDR3 reads TGTGCCAGCAGCTTCGGACAGGGGGTGAGCGATGAGCAGTTCTTC. It specifies CASSFGQGVSDEQFF.

The chain joins TRBV7-9 to TRBJ2-5, with 8 bases aligning to TRBD1. The J segment lost 4 bases and the V segment lost 3 bases, leaving 7 bases of the junction unmatched. The germline CDR1 and CDR2 sequences are SEHNR and FQNEAQ (reference sequence). This CDR3 comprises 15 residues. The CDR3 loop reads CASSFRTGRTETQYF. For the CDR3, the DNA is TGTGCCAGCAGCTTCCGGACAGGGCGAACAGAGACCCAGTACTTC.

The gene calls are TRBV27 and TRBJ1-5; tentative D call: TRBD1 (5 bases). The V gene lost 6 bases and the J gene lost 3 bases, with 15 bases spanning the gap. Germline CDR1 MNHEY, CDR2 SMNVEV (reference sequence). The CDR3 is 15 amino acids. The chain's CDR3 is CASRPPGLNNQPQHF. The DNA of the CDR3 is TGTGCCAGCAGACCCCCGGGACTGAACAATCAGCCCCAGCATTTT.

J is TRBJ2-1 and V is TRBV18; tentatively, D is TRBD1 or TRBD2 (7 bases each). With 3 bases removed from V and 9 bases from J, the gap between germline ends came to 15 bases. Germline lookup yields CDR1 KGHSH and CDR2 LQKENI. The CDR3 is 14 residues long. Written as DNA, the CDR3 is TGTGCCAGCTCACCGGGGGGGCCAGGGGGTGAGCAGTTCTTC. Encoded protein: CASSPGGPGGEQFF.

V usage is TRBV2 and J usage is TRBJ2-5, with TRBD2 matching over 11 bases. The CDR3 is made up of 15 amino acids. Per germline, CDR1 SNHLY and CDR2 FYNNEI. Trimming at V came to 4 bases and at J to 4 bases, leaving 5 bases not matched to a gene. The CDR3 spells CASSVLAGGVETQYF. The CDR3 region has the DNA TGTGCCAGCAGTGTATTAGCGGGGGGGGTAGAGACCCAGTACTTC.

The J gene is TRBJ1-5, the V gene TRBV10-3; 7 bases match TRBD1. The ends lost 5 bases at V and 4 bases at J; junction bases unmatched: 2. Germline CDR1 ENHRY, CDR2 SYGVKD. The CDR3 consists of 13 residues. The CDR3 DNA is TGTGCCATCAGTCCAGGGGGAAATCAGCCCCAGCATTTT. The encoded protein is CAISPGGNQPQHF.

There are a few counts of this clone. CDR3: CASTPGGGGLQETQYF. The CDR3 DNA reads as TGTGCCAGCACTCCCGGAGGGGGGGGCCTACAAGAGACCCAGTACTTC. The gene calls are TRBV2 and TRBJ2-5; TRBD2 is a possible D gene (7 bases). The germline CDR1 and CDR2 sequences are SNHLY and FYNNEI. The CDR3 consists of 16 residues. V shed 7 bases and J shed 2 bases, with 20 bases lying between them.

This chain uses TRBV6-5 with TRBJ2-7; tentatively, D is TRBD2 (5 bases). The V gene lost 10 bases and the J gene lost 1 base, with 14 bases spanning the gap. The germline CDR1 and CDR2 sequences are MNHEY and SVGAGI. The CDR3 spans 13 residues. CDR3 bases: TGTGCCACGACGAGGGCGCGATCCTACGAGCAGTACTTC. This sequence encodes CATTRARSYEQYF.

This chain joins TRBV6-5 and TRBJ2-7; D ambiguous. V dropped 8 bases and J dropped 3 bases, with 17 bases sitting between them. The CDR3 length is 14 residues. The germline V gene has CDR1 MNHEY and CDR2 SVGAGI. This CDR3 is CASFPEPGNYEQYF. The CDR3 bases are TGTGCCAGCTTCCCTGAACCTGGGAACTACGAGCAGTACTTC.

The rearrangement uses TRBV24-1 and TRBJ2-1, with 8 bases fitting TRBD1. Germline values: CDR1 KGHDR, CDR2 SFDVKD. V was clipped by 0 bases and J by 9 bases; unmatched bases: 18. The CDR3 contains 19 residues. Here the CDR3 DNA reads TGTGCCACCAGTGATTTGCAAGTCCCTATGACAGGGGCTCTCGTTGAGCAGTTCTTC. The encoded protein is CATSDLQVPMTGALVEQFF.

The genes are TRBV5-4 and TRBJ1-2; 7 bases agree with TRBD1. Germline V gene sequence: CDR1 SGHNT, CDR2 YYREEE (reference sequence). The junction had 15 bases not matched to a gene; V was cut back by 0 bases and J by 4 bases. This CDR3 spans 18 amino acids. The CDR3 region has the DNA TGTGCCAGCAGCTTGGGATCTAATCGACAGGGTCCAATCTATGGCTACACCTTC. Encoded protein: CASSLGSNRQGPIYGYTF.

The chain has TRBV5-4 and TRBJ1-2, with D possibly being TRBD1 (5 bases). Trimming pared 0 bases from V and 2 bases from J, leaving 8 bases between. In germline, CDR1 is SGHNT, CDR2 YYREEE (reference sequence). This CDR3 comprises 14 residues. DNA of the CDR3: TGTGCCAGCAGCTTGGAGGGGCCGAACTATGGCTACACCTTC. Translating gives CASSLEGPNYGYTF.

The chain uses TRBV9 and TRBJ2-3; D uncertain. V lost 0 bases to trimming and J lost 0 bases, with 8 bases between them. CDR3 length: 15 amino acids. Germline values: CDR1 SGDLS, CDR2 YYNGEE. The DNA for the CDR3 is TGTGCCAGCAGCGTAGTCGGAAGTAGCACAGATACGCAGTATTTT. It encodes CASSVVGSSTDTQYF. Full variable domain (missing parts from reference TRBV9 and TRBJ2-3): DSGVTQTPKHLITATGQRVTLRCSPRSGDLSVYWYQQSLDQGLQFLIQYYNGEERAKGNILERFSAQQFPDLHSELNLSSLELGDSALYFCASSVVGSSTDTQYFGPGTRLTVL.

The rearrangement uses TRBV11-2 and TRBJ2-1; possibly TRBD2 for D (5 bases). V was cut by 4 bases and J by 5 bases, with 21 bases left in between. CDR3 length: 17 amino acids. Germline loops: CDR1 SGHAT, CDR2 FQNNGV. This CDR3 reads CASSCLRIDTGDNEQFF. The DNA of the CDR3 is TGTGCCAGCAGCTGCCTAAGAATAGACACCGGGGACAATGAGCAGTTCTTC.

This chain joins TRBV18 and TRBJ1-3; D is ambiguous. The V gene's germline CDR1 is KGHSH and CDR2 LQKENI. V was trimmed by 1 base and J by 0 bases, leaving 7 bases between them. This CDR3 has 15 amino acids. The CDR3 nucleotides read TGTGCCAGCTCACCACAGGAATTCTCTGGAAACACCATATATTTT. It specifies CASSPQEFSGNTIYF.